Listed below are T cell receptor beta chains from one sample, sequenced in a study of T cell repertoires in cytomegalovirus infection. MiXCR, applied by TCRdb to the reads, yields one record per CDR3 protein. The sample has tens of thousands of distinct CDR3 sequences; 20% to 25% are singletons. The antigens of these receptors remain unknown. Sample: CD8+ T cells from cultured PBMCs, taken from culture after CMV antigen stimulation. Receptors originate from a human donor in good health (CMV status not recorded). Some clones in this sample may be carry-over from other donors' samples. CDR3s include the opening cysteine and the closing phenylalanine or tryptophan. D genes are given only for firm matches. Not every row has a clone size; where given, it reads once, few, many or a size class.

clone size: few
J gene: TRBJ2-7
V gene: TRBV7-9
CDR3 length: 12
D gene: NA
CDR3 DNA: TGTGCCAGCAGCTTTGACTACTACGAGCAGTACTTC
CDR3 protein: CASSFDYYEQYF

clone size: NA
J gene: TRBJ2-2
V gene: TRBV12-3/TRBV12-4
CDR3 length: 13
D gene: TRBD1
CDR3 DNA: TGTGCCAGCAGTGCCAGGGGGAACGGGGAGCTGTTTTTT
CDR3 protein: CASSARGNGELFF

clone size: few
J gene: TRBJ1-1
V gene: TRBV4-1
CDR3 length: 14
D gene: NA
CDR3 DNA: TGCGCCAGCAGCCAGGTTGGACAGCCCACTGAAGCTTTCTTT
CDR3 protein: CASSQVGQPTEAFF

clone size: few
J gene: TRBJ2-7
V gene: TRBV7-8
CDR3 length: 14
D gene: NA
CDR3 DNA: TGTGCCAGCAGCTTACCCGGGGGCCGGTACGAGCAGTACTTC
CDR3 protein: CASSLPGGRYEQYF

clone size: NA
J gene: TRBJ2-7
V gene: TRBV6-2/TRBV6-3
CDR3 length: 14
D gene: TRBD1
CDR3 DNA: TGTGCCAGCAGCGCTCCGGGGACAGGGGGCGAGCAGTACTTC
CDR3 protein: CASSAPGTGGEQYF

clone size: few
J gene: TRBJ2-6
V gene: TRBV7-9
CDR3 length: 19
D gene: TRBD1
CDR3 DNA: TGTGCCAGCAGGCCGGGGACAGGGGCCGGTTTGGCTGGGGCCAACGTCCTGACTTTC
CDR3 protein: CASRPGTGAGLAGANVLTF

clone size: NA
J gene: TRBJ1-5
V gene: TRBV7-3
CDR3 length: 14
D gene: TRBD1
CDR3 DNA: TGTGCCGGCAGTCCGGACAGGTTCAATCAGCCCCAGCATTTT
CDR3 protein: CAGSPDRFNQPQHF

clone size: few
J gene: TRBJ1-2
V gene: TRBV12-3/TRBV12-4
CDR3 length: 15
D gene: TRBD1
CDR3 DNA: TGTGCCAGCAGTGTGGGACAGCCGACCTACTATGGCTACACCTTC
CDR3 protein: CASSVGQPTYYGYTF

clone size: NA
J gene: TRBJ2-3
V gene: TRBV7-8
CDR3 length: 14
D gene: NA
CDR3 DNA: TGTGCCAGCAGCCGGGCGGAGACCACAGATACGCAGTATTTT
CDR3 protein: CASSRAETTDTQYF

clone size: NA
J gene: TRBJ1-6
V gene: TRBV4-2
CDR3 length: 14
D gene: NA
CDR3 DNA: TGTGCCAGCAGCCAAAGGACAGATAATTCACCCCTCCACTTT
CDR3 protein: CASSQRTDNSPLHF

clone size: few
J gene: TRBJ1-6
V gene: TRBV7-2
CDR3 length: 14
D gene: TRBD1
CDR3 DNA: TGTGCCAGCAGCTTAGACAGGGGTAATTCACCCCTCCACTTT
CDR3 protein: CASSLDRGNSPLHF

clone size: NA
J gene: TRBJ1-2
V gene: TRBV7-9
CDR3 length: 13
D gene: NA
CDR3 DNA: TGTGCCAGCAGCTTAATCGGTTACTTAGGATACACCTTC
CDR3 protein: CASSLIGYLGYTF

clone size: NA
J gene: TRBJ1-1
V gene: TRBV6-6
CDR3 length: 12
D gene: NA
CDR3 DNA: TGTGCCAGTAAACAGGGAAGCACTGAAGCTTTCTTT
CDR3 protein: CASKQGSTEAFF

clone size: once
J gene: TRBJ1-2
V gene: TRBV4-1
CDR3 length: 13
D gene: NA
CDR3 DNA: TGCGCCAGCGGACCCCCCGGGACTCGTGGCTACACCTTC
CDR3 protein: CASGPPGTRGYTF

clone size: NA
J gene: TRBJ2-3
V gene: TRBV6-5
CDR3 length: 15
D gene: TRBD1
CDR3 DNA: TGTGCCAGCAGTTCTGACAGGGGGCCTACAGATACGCAGTATTTT
CDR3 protein: CASSSDRGPTDTQYF

clone size: NA
J gene: TRBJ1-3
V gene: TRBV7-2
CDR3 length: 15
D gene: NA
CDR3 DNA: TGTGCCAGCAGCTTAGACGGGGGATCGGGAAACACCATATATTTT
CDR3 protein: CASSLDGGSGNTIYF

clone size: NA
J gene: TRBJ2-1
V gene: TRBV11-2
CDR3 length: 14
D gene: NA
CDR3 DNA: TGTGCCAGCAGCTTACAGGGTTGGAACAATGAGCAGTTCTTC
CDR3 protein: CASSLQGWNNEQFF

clone size: few
J gene: TRBJ1-1
V gene: TRBV6-2/TRBV6-3
CDR3 length: 17
D gene: NA
CDR3 DNA: TGTGCCAGCAGTTACTCGTGGGAACCCTTTTTGAACACTGAAGCTTTCTTT
CDR3 protein: CASSYSWEPFLNTEAFF

clone size: NA
J gene: TRBJ1-1
V gene: TRBV12-3/TRBV12-4
CDR3 length: 14
D gene: NA
CDR3 DNA: TGTGCCAGCAGTTTAGGACAGACTAACACTGAAGCTTTCTTT
CDR3 protein: CASSLGQTNTEAFF

clone size: few
J gene: TRBJ2-7
V gene: TRBV7-8
CDR3 length: 14
D gene: NA
CDR3 DNA: TGTGCCAGCAGCTTAGGACTAGAATCCTACGAGCAGTACTTC
CDR3 protein: CASSLGLESYEQYF

clone size: NA
J gene: TRBJ2-4
V gene: TRBV7-9
CDR3 length: 14
D gene: TRBD1
CDR3 DNA: TGTGCCAGCAGCCAGGACAGGGGGTTGCACATTCAGTACTTC
CDR3 protein: CASSQDRGLHIQYF

clone size: NA
J gene: TRBJ1-1
V gene: TRBV6-4
CDR3 length: 15
D gene: TRBD1
CDR3 DNA: TGTGCCAGCAGTGACTCAGACACAGGGGGCCGTGAAGCTTTCTTT
CDR3 protein: CASSDSDTGGREAFF

clone size: NA
J gene: TRBJ1-1
V gene: TRBV7-8
CDR3 length: 17
D gene: TRBD1
CDR3 DNA: TGTGCCAGCAGCCTTTACACAGGGGGCGCGTTGGCCACTGAAGCTTTCTTT
CDR3 protein: CASSLYTGGALATEAFF

clone size: NA
J gene: TRBJ2-1
V gene: TRBV7-3
CDR3 length: 13
D gene: NA
CDR3 DNA: TGTGCCAGCAGCCCAAGACCGGACAATGAGCAGTTCTTC
CDR3 protein: CASSPRPDNEQFF

clone size: NA
J gene: TRBJ2-2
V gene: TRBV12-3/TRBV12-4
CDR3 length: 16
D gene: NA
CDR3 DNA: TGTGCCAGCAGTCCCTGGACTATCGCGAACACCGGGGAGCTGTTTTTT
CDR3 protein: CASSPWTIANTGELFF

clone size: few
J gene: TRBJ1-6
V gene: TRBV7-2
CDR3 length: 17
D gene: NA
CDR3 DNA: TGTGCCAGCAGCTTACGGGGGCCGAGCTCCTATAATTCACCCCTCCACTTT
CDR3 protein: CASSLRGPSSYNSPLHF

clone size: NA
J gene: TRBJ2-1
V gene: TRBV12-3/TRBV12-4
CDR3 length: 13
D gene: NA
CDR3 DNA: TGTGCCAGCAGTTCGGGACTTTACAATGAGCAGTTCTTC
CDR3 protein: CASSSGLYNEQFF

clone size: NA
J gene: TRBJ1-2
V gene: TRBV7-9
CDR3 length: 14
D gene: NA
CDR3 DNA: TGTGCCAGCAGCTTAGCCTTGGCAGGCTATGGCTACACCTTC
CDR3 protein: CASSLALAGYGYTF

clone size: few
J gene: TRBJ1-1
V gene: TRBV7-2
CDR3 length: 16
D gene: NA
CDR3 DNA: TGTGCCATCACTCCGGGGCCCCCTAGGATGAACACTGAAGCTTTCTTT
CDR3 protein: CAITPGPPRMNTEAFF

clone size: few
J gene: TRBJ2-3
V gene: TRBV12-3/TRBV12-4
CDR3 length: 15
D gene: TRBD2
CDR3 DNA: TGTGCCAGCAGTTTTCTAGCGGGGGGGCTAGATACGCAGTATTTT
CDR3 protein: CASSFLAGGLDTQYF